This entry lists 9 T cell receptor beta chains sequenced from one sample in a study of CD8+ T cells in alopecia areata. Sequencing used cDNA as its template, made by extracting RNA and reverse transcribing it. The protocol was immunoSEQ multiplex PCR, while the TCRdb copy is restricted to in-frame clones and leaves out a portion. The sample lists about 190,000 clones, approximately 60% occurring once. Stated treatment: oral pan-JAK inhibitor, 5-10 mg twice daily. The starting material was CD4+ T cells sorted from blood, obtained at week 4, from a patient treated with tofacitinib. The source is a human donor with alopecia areata.

The rearrangement uses TRBV7-8 and TRBJ2-5; TRBD2 aligns across 11 bases. The CDR3 sequence is 16 residues long. V dropped 4 bases and J dropped 3; count of bases not matched to a gene: 7. CDR1 SGHVS and CDR2 FQNEAQ come from the germline V gene. The CDR3 region has the DNA TGTGCCAGCAGCTCAATGACTAGCGGGACGGAAGAGACCCAGTACTTC. Encoded protein: CASSSMTSGTEETQYF.

This clone was counted between two and nine times. The chain carries TRBV7-2 and TRBJ2-1, with 12 positions matching TRBD2. The CDR3 consists of 18 residues. Looked up from germline, CDR1 is SGHTA and CDR2 is FQGNSA. The J segment lost 7 bases and the V segment lost 4 bases, leaving 14 bases of the junction unmatched. CDR3: CASSSTGTSGPLGNEQFF. The CDR3 DNA reads as TGTGCCAGCAGCTCGACCGGGACTAGCGGGCCCCTAGGAAATGAGCAGTTCTTC. The full variable domain, completed using reference TRBV7-2 and TRBJ2-1, is GAGVSQSPSNKVTEKGKDVELRCDPISGHTALYWYRQSLGQGLEFLIYFQGNSAPDKSGLPSDRFSAERTGGSVSTLTIQRTQQEDSAVYLCASSSTGTSGPLGNEQFFGPGTRLTVL.

This clone was observed a few times. V is TRBV29-1 and J is TRBJ2-3; 10 nucleotides match TRBD2. V dropped 6 bases and J dropped 5; count of bases not matched to a gene: 11. The CDR3 loop spans 15 amino acids. CDR1 and CDR2 from the germline V gene are SQVTM and ANQGSEA. CDR3 nucleotides: TGCAGCGTAGCAAGCGGGAGGGCCGTGGGAGATACGCAGTATTTT. Amino acids: CSVASGRAVGDTQYF.

This clone was picked up a small number of times. The V gene is TRBV7-9, the J gene TRBJ1-4; D not certain. Per the germline V gene, CDR1 is SEHNR and CDR2 is FQNEAQ (reference sequence). CDR3 length equals 15 residues. Deletions cut 4 bases from V and 0 bases from J, with 9 bases between. The DNA for the CDR3 is TGTGCCAGCAGCTCGGACGGCTCAACTAATGAAAAACTGTTTTTT. This encodes CASSSDGSTNEKLFF.

The genes are TRBV5-6 and TRBJ2-2; TRBD1 agrees at 7 bases. Germline V gives CDR1 SGHDT, CDR2 YYEEEE. CDR3 length: 14 residues. V shed 5 bases, J shed 3 bases, and the junction held 4 bases outside the gene matches. CDR3 region: CASSRDSYTGELFF. CDR3 nucleotides: TGTGCCAGCAGTCGGGACAGTTACACCGGGGAGCTGTTTTTT.

The genes are TRBV5-1 and TRBJ2-7; tentatively, D is TRBD1 (6 bases). Germline CDR1 SGHRS, CDR2 YFSETQ. V was clipped by 3 bases and J by 3 bases, with 28 bases between them. The CDR3 is 19 residues long. CDR3 DNA: TGCGCCAGCAGCTCGGCGACTAATAATGACAGGCCCTTCTTCTACGAGCAGTACTTC. It yields the protein CASSSATNNDRPFFYEQYF.

About this clone itself: No conserved phenylalanine or tryptophan ends this CDR3, so it is likely a read error. It is unclear where the CDR3 begins or ends on the DNA, so no DNA is shown, and the CDR3 is as TCRdb lists it. The V gene is TRBV23-1, the J gene TRBJ1-2; the table's D call TRBD1 went unverified against the DNA. TRBV23-1 qualifies as an ORF whose function is uncertain. The CDR3 region is 12 residues in length, termini included. CDR3 in amino acids: CASSQVRQNTFL.

The chain uses TRBV25-1 and TRBJ1-2; D perhaps matches TRBD1 (6 bases). The germline V gene encodes CDR1 MGHDK and CDR2 SYGVNS. The CDR3 is made up of 14 amino acids. Trimming took off 4 bases at V and 7 bases at J, with 16 bases between the two ends. The CDR3 sequence is CASSGGAGFGGYTF. The CDR3 DNA follows: TGTGCCAGCAGTGGGGGGGCAGGGTTTGGTGGCTACACCTTC.

The J gene is TRBJ2-6, the V gene TRBV30, with TRBD1 identical over 8 bases. V lost 1 base and J lost 7; bases outside the gene matches: 9. Germline CDR1 and CDR2: GTSNPN and SVGIG (reference sequence). The CDR3 spans 16 residues. Here the CDR3 DNA reads TGTGCCTGGAGTGCCAAGAGACAGGGGCTTGCCAACGTCCTGACTTTC. Amino acids: CAWSAKRQGLANVLTF.